The 18 T cell receptor beta chains below all came from one sample that was sequenced in a study of T cells in Graves' hyperthyroidism and ophthalmopathy (dated by TCRdb to between 2018 and 2021). Library prep was done by multiplex PCR. Sequencing relied on an Illumina HiSeq 2000. The TCR beta CDR3 regions were amplified from the RNA transcripts. A first-round RT-PCR of the TCR CDR3 used the HTBI primer set with the Qiagen OneStep RT-PCR kit. TCRdb reworked the public reads: Q25 trimming with fastp, MiXCR clone assembly, productive beta chains retained. Merged by CDR3 protein, the rows form single entries marked with the most common genes and DNA. The sample table shows 600,000 to 650,000 distinct CDR3 sequences, and about a fifth are seen once. 34% of the sample lies in the top ten. The sequencing sample was made of blood. Receptor source: a man between 25 and 39 years old with Graves' ophthalmopathy.

The V call is TRBV10-2, the J call TRBJ2-2; unclear D gene. V lost 8 bases, J lost 2 bases, and 9 bases lay in between. The CDR3 extends over 13 amino acids. Germline lookup yields CDR1 WSHSY and CDR2 SAAADI. CDR3 nucleotides: TGCGCCAGCTTTGCGGATAACACCGGGGAGCTGTTTTTT. As protein: CASFADNTGELFF.

The CDR3 sequence: CASSQLDRDNSYEQYF. CDR3 DNA sequence: TGTGCCAGCAGCCAGTTGGACAGGGACAACTCCTACGAGCAGTACTTC. This chain uses TRBV3-2 with TRBJ2-7; TRBD1 is the table's D call and was not checked against the DNA. TRBV3-2 is a recognized pseudogene. This CDR3 spans 16 amino acids.

This clonotype was observed a handful of times. This chain connects TRBV6-5 to TRBJ2-4; 7 positions agree with TRBD1. The germline V gene has CDR1 MNHEY and CDR2 SVGAGI. The CDR3 spans 15 residues. V lost 0 bases, J lost 5 bases, and 4 bases stayed unmatched. The CDR3 sequence is CASSYSRGGQNIQYF. DNA for the CDR3: TGTGCCAGCAGTTACTCGAGAGGGGGCCAAAACATTCAGTACTTC.

Of note for this clonotype: With a much larger clone just one base away, this may be a read error. The rearrangement links TRBV6-1 to TRBJ2-7; D may correspond to TRBD1 or TRBD2 (7 bases each). Germline V gene sequence: CDR1 MNHNS, CDR2 SASEGT. The germline V and J ends were trimmed by 5 bases and 6 bases, with 14 bases remaining between them. The CDR3 covers 13 residues. The CDR3 protein is CASSNRGGIEQYF. DNA for the CDR3: TGTGCCAGCAGTAACAGGGGAGGGATCGAGCAGTACTTC.

This clonotype has a count of ten or more. One junction end does not reproduce the germline sequence, and a read error may be involved. The chain recombines TRBV4-1 with TRBJ2-7, with D tentatively TRBD1 (6 bases). Per germline, CDR1 MGHRA and CDR2 YSYEKL. This CDR3 region has 14 residues. CDR3 protein: CASSQEGQGYEQYF. The DNA of the CDR3 is TGTGCCAGCAGCCAAGAGGGGCAGGGGTACGAGCAGTACTTC.

This clonotype was observed a few times. The chain is built from TRBV7-9 and TRBJ1-4; 8 positions match TRBD1. The CDR3 is 14 residues long. The V gene end was trimmed by 5 bases and the J gene end by 4 bases; junction bases not matched to a gene: 3. CDR1 is SEHNR, CDR2 FQNEAQ, per germline (reference sequence). CDR3 nucleotide sequence: TGTGCCAGCAGCCCAGGGGGCGGTAATGAAAAACTGTTTTTT. Residues: CASSPGGGNEKLFF.

This clonotype was detected only a few times. The chain uses TRBV20-1 and TRBJ1-6; D may be TRBD1 (5 bases). The CDR3 covers 14 residues. The germline V gene has CDR1 DFQATT and CDR2 SNEGSKA (reference sequence). The V gene lost 4 bases and the J gene lost 7 bases, with 14 bases spanning the gap. The CDR3, as DNA: TGCAGTGCTACGAAAGGGACTCGGAATTCACCCCTCCACTTT. Amino acid sequence: CSATKGTRNSPLHF.

The chain employs TRBV11-1 and TRBJ2-7; D is undetermined. Trimming took 5 bases from V and 5 from J, leaving 13 bases between them. The CDR3 covers 13 residues. Germline V gene data show CDR1 as SGHAT and CDR2 as FQDESV (reference sequence). The CDR3 nucleotides are TGTGCCAGCAGCCCCGTGTCGGCCAACGAGCAGTACTTC. Translating it yields CASSPVSANEQYF.

This clonotype was seen ten or more times. The genes are TRBV11-2 and TRBJ1-1; D is possibly TRBD1 (5 bases). Germline-derived CDR1 and CDR2 are SGHAT and FQNNGV. The V end lost 5 bases, the J end lost 2 bases, and 18 bases lay between the germline ends. This CDR3 has 16 amino acids. The CDR3 coding sequence is TGTGCCAGCAGCCTAGGGGTGGGCCGGATAAACACTGAAGCTTTCTTT. Translating it yields CASSLGVGRINTEAFF.

DNA for the CDR3: TGCGCCAGCAGCTCGGACAGTATGAACACTGAAGCTTTCTTT. This translates into CASSSDSMNTEAFF. This chain connects TRBV5-1 to TRBJ1-1; D perhaps matches TRBD1 (6 bases). Germline V gene data show CDR1 as SGHRS and CDR2 as YFSETQ. This CDR3 is built from 14 residues. V lost 3 bases and J 0 bases, leaving 9 bases between the germline ends.

This clonotype has a count of ten or more. The V gene is TRBV6-4, the J gene TRBJ1-2; D gene ambiguous. Germline V lookup: CDR1 MRHNA, CDR2 SNTAGT. The CDR3 is made up of 18 amino acids. V was trimmed by 6 bases and J by 2 bases, leaving 25 bases between them. The CDR3 nucleotides are TGTGCCAGCAGACCTGACGGAGCCGGTATCCCCCGAAACTATGGCTACACCTTC. It is translated as CASRPDGAGIPRNYGYTF.

CDR3 loop: CASTDQGARNTEAFF. In DNA, the CDR3 is TGTGCCAGCACCGACCAGGGGGCCAGGAACACTGAAGCTTTCTTT. The rearrangement joins TRBV6-1 to TRBJ1-1; TRBD1 matches 8 bases. CDR1 MNHNS and CDR2 SASEGT come from the germline V gene. The CDR3 loop spans 15 amino acids. V lost 7 bases to trimming and J lost 1 base; unmatched junction nucleotides: 8.

The chain links TRBV27 to TRBJ2-1, with D possibly TRBD1 on 6 matching bases. The CDR3 extends over 17 amino acids. Germline V gene sequence: CDR1 MNHEY, CDR2 SMNVEV (reference sequence). Trimming pared 4 bases from V and 0 bases from J, leaving 16 bases between. This CDR3 reads CASSSLRQASSYNEQFF. Here the CDR3 DNA reads TGTGCCAGCAGTTCTCTCCGACAGGCAAGCTCCTACAATGAGCAGTTCTTC.

This clonotype was picked up a small number of times. This chain links TRBV10-1 with TRBJ2-7; 7 bases agree with TRBD1. With V trimmed by 7 bases and J by 3 bases, 12 bases remained unmatched. Germline V gives CDR1 WNHNN, CDR2 SYGVQD (reference sequence). The CDR3 extends over 15 amino acids. CDR3 region: CASTNGTAILYEQYF. Here the CDR3 DNA reads TGCGCCAGCACGAACGGGACAGCGATTCTCTACGAGCAGTACTTC.

In its sample, this clonotype was seen a few times. This chain joins TRBV5-1 and TRBJ2-3, with 10 positions matching TRBD2. The CDR3 consists of 16 residues. V lost 4 bases, J lost 1 base, and 6 bases stayed unmatched. The V gene's germline CDR1 is SGHRS and CDR2 YFSETQ. The CDR3, as DNA: TGCGCCAGCAGCCCCCACGGGACTAGCGGCACAGATACGCAGTATTTT. It encodes CASSPHGTSGTDTQYF.

The chain has TRBV4-1 and TRBJ2-2; 11 bases align to TRBD2. The junction had 8 bases not matched to a gene; V was cut back by 3 bases and J by 5 bases. Germline V gives CDR1 MGHRA, CDR2 YSYEKL. The CDR3 spans 17 residues. The CDR3 nucleotides are TGCGCCAGCAGCCACCGTCTAGCGGGAGGACGAACCGGGGAGCTGTTTTTT. This encodes CASSHRLAGGRTGELFF.

On this clonotype: A much larger clonotype is one base distant, so this may be a read error. V and J are TRBV5-1 and TRBJ1-2; 9 nucleotides match TRBD1. Germline CDR1 and CDR2: SGHRS and YFSETQ. The V gene end was trimmed by 5 bases and the J gene end by 8 bases; junction bases not matched to a gene: 16. CDR3 length equals 16 residues. CDR3: CASSPLTRTGDPGYTF. The CDR3 DNA reads TGCGCCAGCAGTCCCCTCACCAGGACAGGGGATCCGGGCTACACCTTC.

This clonotype was counted a few times. Written as DNA, the CDR3 is TGTGCCACCGCTCCGTCGGTGGCAGCTTTAACCTTC. Protein: CATAPSVAALTF. The chain has TRBV14 and TRBJ1-2, with D unclear. Between the trimmed V and J ends, which lost 10 bases and 14 bases, there was a span of 23 bases. CDR1 and CDR2 from the germline V gene are SGHDN and FVKESK. CDR3 length: 12 amino acids.